Each of the 16 T cell receptor beta chains below was sequenced from the same sample in a study of resident and recirculating memory T cells in vitiligo. Generated by immunoSEQ multiplex PCR, the TCRdb table keeps only in-frame clones and is missing some. The table has roughly 80,000 clones, roughly nine tenths seen once. The material sequenced was blood. Receptors originate from a male donor with vitiligo.

The CDR3 sequence is CASSVAGGRAQDTQYF. Written as DNA, the CDR3 is TGTGCCAGCAGCGTAGCAGGCGGGAGGGCCCAGGATACGCAGTATTTT. V and J are TRBV9 and TRBJ2-3; 9 bases match TRBD2. The V segment lost 0 bases and the J segment 6 bases; nucleotides outside the gene matches: 8. Germline lookup yields CDR1 SGDLS and CDR2 YYNGEE. This CDR3 comprises 16 residues.

The J gene is TRBJ1-1, the V gene TRBV5-1; maybe TRBD1 (6 bases). The CDR3 consists of 14 residues. Germline CDR1 SGHRS, CDR2 YFSETQ. Trimming took 4 bases from V and 2 from J, leaving 12 bases between them. The CDR3 here is CASSADRFNTEAFF. The CDR3 nucleotides read TGCGCCAGCAGCGCGGACAGATTTAACACTGAAGCTTTCTTT.

This chain uses TRBV15 with TRBJ1-1; no clear D. Trimming took off 2 bases at V and 5 bases at J, with 9 bases between the two ends. Germline assignment: CDR1 LNHNV and CDR2 YYDKDF (reference sequence). The CDR3 consists of 13 residues. For the CDR3, the DNA is TGTGCCACCAGCAGACAGGCGGGAACTGAAGCTTTCTTT. Translated: CATSRQAGTEAFF.

The rearrangement uses TRBV9 and TRBJ2-7; 13 bases map to TRBD2. CDR1 is SGDLS, CDR2 YYNGEE, per germline. V shed 0 bases and J 4 bases; nucleotides not matched to a gene: 10. CDR3 length: 18 amino acids. This chain's CDR3 is CASSVAGDWTSGSYEQYF. In nucleotides, the CDR3 is TGTGCCAGCAGCGTAGCGGGAGACTGGACTAGCGGGAGTTACGAGCAGTACTTC.

The V call is TRBV5-1, the J call TRBJ2-3, with TRBD2 identical over 8 bases. This CDR3 region has 16 residues. Germline CDR1 is SGHRS and CDR2 is YFSETQ. The ends lost 0 bases at V and 3 bases at J; junction bases unmatched: 6. In DNA form, the CDR3 reads TGCGCCAGCAGCTTGGGCGGGAGGAGTTGGACAGATACGCAGTATTTT. The encoded protein is CASSLGGRSWTDTQYF.

For the CDR3, the DNA is TGCGCCAGCAGCCCACAGGGGCGCAAGAATGAGCAGTTCTTC. It translates to CASSPQGRKNEQFF. The chain links TRBV5-1 to TRBJ2-1, with 7 bases identical to TRBD1. This CDR3 spans 14 amino acids. V lost 4 bases to trimming and J lost 7 bases; unmatched junction nucleotides: 8. CDR1 is SGHRS and CDR2 is YFSETQ in the germline V gene.

The V gene is TRBV10-1, the J gene TRBJ2-1; 11 bases fit TRBD2. Per the germline V gene, CDR1 is WNHNN and CDR2 is SYGVQD (reference sequence). Germline trimming cut 3 bases from V and 9 bases from J; bases unmatched to any gene: 1. The CDR3 extends over 13 amino acids. Written as DNA, the CDR3 is TGCGCCAGCAGTGAAACTAGCGGGAGTGAGCAGTTCTTC. The encoded protein is CASSETSGSEQFF.

A remark on this clone: Within the sample, other DNA sequences also encode this same CDR3. This rearrangement joins TRBV28 to TRBJ2-7; D unclear. This CDR3 is 10 amino acids long. V lost 6 bases and J lost 4, with 4 bases in between. The germline V gene has CDR1 MDHEN and CDR2 SYDVKM. The chain's CDR3 is CASSTYEQYF. In DNA, the CDR3 is TGTGCCAGCAGCACTTACGAGCAGTACTTC. Supplemented by reference TRBV28 and TRBJ2-7, the full variable domain reads DVKVTQSSRYLVKRTGEKVFLECVQDMDHENMFWYRQDPGLGLRLIYFSYDVKMKEKGDIPEGYSVSREKKERFSLILESASTNQTSMYLCASSTYEQYFGPGTRLTVT.

The chain employs TRBV10-3 and TRBJ1-4; 7 nucleotides match TRBD1. This CDR3 has 14 amino acids. V shed 8 bases and J 4 bases; nucleotides not matched to a gene: 7. CDR1 and CDR2 from the germline V gene are ENHRY and SYGVKD. The DNA of the CDR3 is TGTGCCATCGGAGACAGGGCCGGTAATGAAAAACTGTTTTTT. It encodes CAIGDRAGNEKLFF.

This clone has a count of ten or more. CDR3 region: CASSLRGAYNEQFF. The DNA for the CDR3 is TGCGCCAGCAGCTTGCGGGGAGCCTACAATGAGCAGTTCTTC. The rearrangement uses TRBV5-1 and TRBJ2-1; D is perhaps TRBD2 (5 bases). Germline V CDR1 and CDR2: SGHRS, YFSETQ. Deletions cut 1 base from V and 2 bases from J, with 7 bases between. This CDR3 has 14 residues.

The V gene is TRBV18, the J gene TRBJ2-1, with 8 bases that match TRBD1. CDR3 length: 16 amino acids. Germline trimming cut 3 bases from V and 0 bases from J; bases unmatched to any gene: 4. In germline, CDR1 is KGHSH, CDR2 LQKENI. The CDR3 loop reads CASSPDGQGSYNEQFF. The CDR3 DNA reads TGTGCCAGCTCACCGGACGGACAGGGCTCCTACAATGAGCAGTTCTTC.

This chain links TRBV5-3 with TRBJ1-5; D not certain. TRBV5-3 is recorded as an ORF, its role being uncertain. V was pared by 0 bases and J by 3 bases, with 10 bases between. The CDR3 extends over 15 amino acids. The CDR3 sequence is CARSLAAGVNQPQHF. The CDR3 DNA follows: TGTGCCAGAAGCTTGGCGGCCGGAGTCAATCAGCCCCAGCATTTT.

The chain employs TRBV7-2 and TRBJ1-1, with TRBD1 as a possible D gene (5 bases). The ends were cut back, 8 bases at V and 3 bases at J, with 10 bases in the middle. The germline gives CDR1 SGHTA, CDR2 FQGNSA. CDR3 length equals 12 residues. DNA for the CDR3: TGTGCCAGCGGGGCGAGATACACTGAAGCTTTCTTT. Its translation: CASGARYTEAFF.

V gene TRBV6-1 combines with J gene TRBJ2-1; 7 nucleotides align to TRBD1. This CDR3 has 15 residues. Germline trimming cut 5 bases from V and 4 bases from J; bases unmatched to any gene: 8. Germline V CDR1 and CDR2: MNHNS, SASEGT. CDR3 sequence (DNA): TGTGCCAGCAGTCAGCAAGAGACAGGGTACAATGAGCAGTTCTTC. Protein: CASSQQETGYNEQFF.

This sequence joins TRBV19 and TRBJ2-7, with 7 bases fitting TRBD1. In germline, CDR1 is LNHDA, CDR2 SQIVND (reference sequence). After removal of 7 bases from V and 1 base from J, the junction contained 4 bases not matched to a gene. This CDR3 comprises 13 residues. The CDR3 loop is CASTPGQSYEQYF. The CDR3 DNA is TGTGCCAGTACGCCGGGACAGTCCTACGAGCAGTACTTC.

The J gene is TRBJ1-2, the V gene TRBV18, with 12 bases fitting TRBD1. The V gene end was trimmed by 6 bases and the J gene end by 6 bases; junction bases not matched to a gene: 5. CDR1 is KGHSH and CDR2 is LQKENI in the germline V gene. The CDR3 loop spans 14 amino acids. CDR3 sequence: CASSGGTGGDGYTF. The CDR3 DNA reads TGTGCCAGCTCCGGTGGGACAGGGGGCGATGGCTACACCTTC.